A selection of T cell receptor beta chains follows, all from one sample in a study of T cells in Graves' hyperthyroidism and ophthalmopathy. MiXCR, applied by TCRdb to the multiplex PCR reads, yields one record per CDR3 protein. The sample yields about 560,000 distinct CDR3 sequences, roughly 17% seen once. The sequenced material came from blood. These receptors were obtained from a woman younger than 35 with Graves' hyperthyroidism. The CDR3 runs from the conserved cysteine through the conserved F or W. Each record gives: D gene, J gene, V gene, clone size, CDR3 DNA, CDR3 protein. D genes are given only for firm matches. Clone size appears in some rows only: once, few, many, or a class for an expanded clone.

D gene: TRBD2; J gene: TRBJ2-7; V gene: TRBV6-2/TRBV6-3; clone size: NA; CDR3 DNA: TGTGCCAGCAGTTCCGAAGTGACTAGCGGGGTCTACGAGCAGTACTTC; CDR3 protein: CASSSEVTSGVYEQYF
D gene: TRBD1; J gene: TRBJ1-2; V gene: TRBV10-3; clone size: few; CDR3 DNA: TGTGCCATCAGTGGGACAGGGGGAGATGGCTACACCTTC; CDR3 protein: CAISGTGGDGYTF
D gene: NA; J gene: TRBJ2-7; V gene: TRBV7-8; clone size: many; CDR3 DNA: TGTGCCAGCAGCGTCCGGGACACGCTCTACGAGCAGTACTTC; CDR3 protein: CASSVRDTLYEQYF
D gene: NA; J gene: TRBJ2-3; V gene: TRBV20-1; clone size: few; CDR3 DNA: TGCAGTGCTAGTATCGAGGGGGCAGATACGCAGTATTTT; CDR3 protein: CSASIEGADTQYF
D gene: TRBD2; J gene: TRBJ2-1; V gene: TRBV2; clone size: many; CDR3 DNA: TGTGCCAGCAGTAGCGGGAGATTGGGAAATGAGCAGTTCTTC; CDR3 protein: CASSSGRLGNEQFF
D gene: TRBD2; J gene: TRBJ2-3; V gene: TRBV5-1; clone size: many; CDR3 DNA: TGCGCCAGCACGGGACTAGCGGGAGTCGCGGATACGCAGTATTTT; CDR3 protein: CASTGLAGVADTQYF
D gene: NA; J gene: TRBJ2-3; V gene: TRBV20-1; clone size: many; CDR3 DNA: TGCAGTGCTGTGGCGGTTGCCCAAAGCACAGATACGCAGTATTTT; CDR3 protein: CSAVAVAQSTDTQYF
D gene: NA; J gene: TRBJ1-5; V gene: TRBV7-8; clone size: NA; CDR3 DNA: TGTGCCAGCAGCAATGGACGGGAGGTCAATCAGCCCCAGCATTTT; CDR3 protein: CASSNGREVNQPQHF
D gene: TRBD2; J gene: TRBJ2-5; V gene: TRBV29-1; clone size: few; CDR3 DNA: TGCAGCGTTGAAGGGGGACTAGCGGGGGAGACCCAGTACTTC; CDR3 protein: CSVEGGLAGETQYF
D gene: NA; J gene: TRBJ2-2; V gene: TRBV6-2/TRBV6-3; clone size: few; CDR3 DNA: TGTGCCAGCATACCATTGCCCGGACTCGCGAACACCGGGGAGCTGTTTTTT; CDR3 protein: CASIPLPGLANTGELFF
D gene: TRBD2; J gene: TRBJ2-5; V gene: TRBV7-2; clone size: NA; CDR3 DNA: TGTGCCAGCAGCTTAGACCCAGCGGGGGGGTTGACCCAGTACTTC; CDR3 protein: CASSLDPAGGLTQYF
D gene: NA; J gene: TRBJ2-6; V gene: TRBV12-3/TRBV12-4; clone size: few; CDR3 DNA: TGTGCCAGCAGTTTAGGCAGGGCTGTCTCTGGGGCCAACGTCCTGACTTTC; CDR3 protein: CASSLGRAVSGANVLTF
D gene: TRBD2; J gene: TRBJ2-2; V gene: TRBV4-3; clone size: NA; CDR3 DNA: TGCGCCAGCAGCCAAGTGGAGGTAGCGGGAGGGCCTGGGGAGCTGTTTTTT; CDR3 protein: CASSQVEVAGGPGELFF